This T cell receptor (beta chain) originates from a study of beta chain features in type 1 diabetes. Sorting that relied on CD45RO/CCR7/CD25/CD127/CD95/CD27 yielded CD4+ naive, central memory, regulatory and stem cell-like memory cells. Study-wide findings and caveats: A moderate, significant TCRB CDR3 shortening appeared in type 1 diabetes across four CD4+ subsets.

Sequencing targeted expressed TCRB transcripts, as all isolated RNA had been reverse transcribed. Using immunoSEQ multiplex PCR, the repertoire was profiled, and TCRdb retains in-frame clones only, with some absent. The data hold roughly 300,000 clones, with 9.3% observed a single time. This clone was seen more than once but under ten times. Its antigen is not known. The TCR was taken from a man aged 30 to 39 with type 1 diabetes. The sample taken for sequencing was central memory CD4+ T cells from blood.

CDR3 nucleotide sequence: TGTGCCAGCAGAAAAGGCCATACGCAGTATTTT. Translated, it gives CASRKGHTQYF. The V and J genes are TRBV27 and TRBJ2-3; D is unclear. In germline, CDR1 is MNHEY, CDR2 SMNVEV (reference sequence). Trimming pared 6 bases from V and 7 bases from J, leaving 8 bases between. The CDR3 covers 11 residues.